Sequencing of this T cell receptor beta chain was carried out in a study of cytomegalovirus exposure and HLA in healthy donors. Per germline, CDR1 SGHNT and CDR2 YYREEE (reference sequence). The CDR3 runs to 14 residues. V lost 5 bases and J lost 1, with 13 bases in between. A multiplex PCR was run with 60 Vbeta primers and 13 Jbeta primers. Data came from immunoSEQ multiplex PCR; TCRdb stores just in-frame clones and leaves some out. This table has approximately 190,000 clones, 84% appearing once. The rearrangement links TRBV5-4 to TRBJ2-7; D is possibly TRBD2 (5 bases). Sequences were obtained from PBMCs. This TCR was recovered from a woman aged 45-65 years in good health and CMV-seropositive. CDR3 sequence reads: CASSISGTSYEQYF. The DNA for the CDR3 is TGTGCCAGCAGTATCTCGGGAACTTCCTACGAGCAGTACTTC.